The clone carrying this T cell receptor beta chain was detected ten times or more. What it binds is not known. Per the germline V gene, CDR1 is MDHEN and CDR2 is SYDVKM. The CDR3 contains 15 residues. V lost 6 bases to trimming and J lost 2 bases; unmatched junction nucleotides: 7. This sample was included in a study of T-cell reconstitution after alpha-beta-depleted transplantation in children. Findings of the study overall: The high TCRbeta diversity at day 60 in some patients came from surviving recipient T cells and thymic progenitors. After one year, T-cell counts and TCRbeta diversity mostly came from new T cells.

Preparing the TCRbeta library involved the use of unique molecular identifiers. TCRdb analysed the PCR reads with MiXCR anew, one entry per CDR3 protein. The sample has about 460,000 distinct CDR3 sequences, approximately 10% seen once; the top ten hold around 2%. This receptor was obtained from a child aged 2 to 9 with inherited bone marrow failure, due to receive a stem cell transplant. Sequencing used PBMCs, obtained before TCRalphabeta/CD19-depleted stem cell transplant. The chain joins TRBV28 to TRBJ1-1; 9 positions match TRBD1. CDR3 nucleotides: TGTGCCAGCAGCGAGGTGGACAGGGGAAACACTGAAGCTTTCTTT. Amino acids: CASSEVDRGNTEAFF.